The 32 T cell receptor beta chains presented below share a single source sample, sequenced in a study of T cells in Graves' hyperthyroidism and ophthalmopathy. TCR beta CDR3 region amplification was performed from RNA transcripts. With the HTBI primer set, the TCR CDR3 went through a first round of RT-PCR. TCRdb re-called the multiplex PCR reads with MiXCR, one entry per CDR3 protein. This table has approximately 380,000 distinct CDR3 sequences, around an eighth appearing once. Input material: blood. The receptors shown here come from a man aged 45-65 years with Graves' ophthalmopathy.

A few counts support this clonotype. V usage is TRBV6-1 and J usage is TRBJ1-1, with D unresolved. Deletions cut 8 bases from V and 8 bases from J, with 12 bases between. Germline-derived CDR1 and CDR2 are MNHNS and SASEGT. The CDR3 covers 11 residues. CDR3 amino acids: CASSYATEAFF. CDR3 nucleotide sequence: TGTGCCAGCTCCTACGCAACCGAAGCTTTCTTT.

This rearrangement joins TRBV24-1 to TRBJ1-2; the match to TRBD1 covers 9 bases. Germline lookup yields CDR1 KGHDR and CDR2 SFDVKD. V trimming: 3 bases; J trimming: 5 bases; junction bases outside the gene matches: 3. The CDR3 has 14 amino acids. The CDR3 loop reads CATSDPGQGYGYTF. The CDR3 DNA sequence: TGTGCCACCAGTGATCCGGGACAGGGTTATGGCTACACCTTC.

This clonotype was counted a few times. The rearrangement uses TRBV29-1 and TRBJ2-5; the match to TRBD2 covers 16 bases. The V gene's germline CDR1 is SQVTM and CDR2 ANQGSEA. The CDR3 contains 15 residues. The V gene end was trimmed by 7 bases and the J gene end by 12 bases; junction bases not matched to a gene: 14. The CDR3 loop reads CSAASGLAGGTNEYF. For the CDR3, the DNA is TGCAGCGCTGCATCGGGACTAGCGGGAGGGACTAACGAGTACTTC. The variable domain in full, completed from reference TRBV29-1 and TRBJ2-5, reads SAVISQKPSRDICQRGTSLTIQCQVDSQVTMMFWYRQQPGQSLTLIATANQGSEATYESGFVIDKFPISRPNLTFSTLTVSNMSPEDSSIYLCSAASGLAGGTNEYFGPGTRLLVL.

The sample holds many counts of this clonotype. The rearrangement joins TRBV30 to TRBJ2-3; the D gene could be TRBD1 or TRBD2 (5 bases each). The CDR3 consists of 13 residues. V was trimmed by 0 bases and J by 2 bases, leaving 6 bases between them. CDR1 and CDR2 from the germline V gene are GTSNPN and SVGIG (reference sequence). DNA of the CDR3: TGTGCCTGGAGTGTCGGGACCACAGATACGCAGTATTTT. Its protein product is CAWSVGTTDTQYF.

The rearrangement uses TRBV6-2 or TRBV6-3 and TRBJ2-7; D possibly uses TRBD1 or TRBD2 (5 bases each). V gave up 0 bases and J gave up 2 bases, with 17 bases separating them. Per the germline V gene, CDR1 is MNHEY and CDR2 is SVGEGT. There are 17 residues in the CDR3. The chain's CDR3 is CASSYSTGPQMPYEQYF. CDR3 nucleotides: TGTGCCAGCAGTTACTCGACGGGACCGCAAATGCCCTACGAGCAGTACTTC.

This clonotype was detected ten times or more. J is TRBJ2-7 and V is TRBV20-1; the match to TRBD1 covers 7 bases. CDR1 is DFQATT and CDR2 is SNEGSKA in the germline V gene (reference sequence). Trimming at V came to 0 bases and at J to 3 bases, leaving 5 bases not matched to a gene. This CDR3 region has 14 residues. CDR3 in DNA: TGCAGTGCTAGAGATCTCTCAGGGGGCTACGAGCAGTACTTC. Encoded protein: CSARDLSGGYEQYF.

V usage is TRBV6-1 and J usage is TRBJ2-5; no reliable D call. Germline V gene sequence: CDR1 MNHNS, CDR2 SASEGT. V shed 3 bases and J shed 5 bases, with 16 bases lying between them. This CDR3 is built from 15 residues. The CDR3 reads CASSDGPLSPETQYF. The CDR3 nucleotides are TGTGCCAGCAGTGATGGACCCCTTAGCCCGGAGACCCAGTACTTC.

This clonotype was detected many times. The chain joins TRBV30 to TRBJ1-2; D gene ambiguous. The germline V gene encodes CDR1 GTSNPN and CDR2 SVGIG (reference sequence). The length of the CDR3 is 13 residues. V was trimmed by 1 base and J by 5 bases, leaving 11 bases between them. The CDR3 sequence: CAWSERKPYGYTF. CDR3 bases: TGTGCCTGGAGTGAGAGAAAGCCGTATGGCTACACCTTC.

This clonotype was detected ten times or more. The V and J genes are TRBV29-1 and TRBJ2-1; 10 bases are shared with TRBD2. J was trimmed by 8 bases and V by 7 bases; bases with no gene match: 8. The germline gives CDR1 SQVTM, CDR2 ANQGSEA. The CDR3 runs to 13 residues. The CDR3 loop reads CSARAGGPHEQFF. CDR3 nucleotide sequence: TGCAGCGCAAGAGCGGGAGGGCCACATGAGCAGTTCTTC.

This clonotype occurred a few times. The V gene is TRBV15, the J gene TRBJ2-1; 8 nucleotides align to TRBD1. Germline V lookup: CDR1 LNHNV, CDR2 YYDKDF (reference sequence). The CDR3 has 14 residues. J was trimmed by 9 bases and V by 5 bases; bases with no gene match: 9. The CDR3, as DNA: TGTGCCACCAGCGGGGGACAGGTCAGAGGTGAGCAGTTCTTC. This codes for CATSGGQVRGEQFF.

In its sample, this clonotype was seen many times. The chain carries TRBV28 and TRBJ2-7; D is possibly TRBD2 (5 bases). Germline loops: CDR1 MDHEN, CDR2 SYDVKM. This CDR3 region has 13 residues. V was cut by 3 bases and J by 2 bases, with 8 bases left in between. CDR3 residues: CASSLTNTYEQYF. In DNA form, the CDR3 reads TGTGCCAGCAGTTTGACTAACACCTACGAGCAGTACTTC.

This clonotype was recorded at least ten times. V and J are TRBV3-1 and TRBJ2-3, with TRBD2 as a possible D gene (5 bases). The germline gives CDR1 LGHDT, CDR2 YNNKEL (reference sequence). The CDR3 has 16 amino acids. Trimming took off 0 bases at V and 4 bases at J, with 14 bases between the two ends. Written as DNA, the CDR3 is TGTGCCAGCAGCCAAGACCTAGCCCGAGGGCCAGATACGCAGTATTTT. It translates to CASSQDLARGPDTQYF.

This clonotype has a handful of counts. The chain uses TRBV4-1 and TRBJ2-5; 11 bases match TRBD1. There are 14 residues in the CDR3. CDR1 is MGHRA, CDR2 YSYEKL, per germline. Losses at the gene ends were 1 base for V and 5 bases for J; bases not matched to a gene: 0. The CDR3 coding sequence is TGCGCCAGCAGCCAAGGGACAGGGGGCGAGACCCAGTACTTC. Its translation is CASSQGTGGETQYF.

Ten or more counts support this clonotype. The V gene is TRBV5-1, the J gene TRBJ2-1; 7 bases fit TRBD2. The CDR3 is 16 amino acids. Germline V gives CDR1 SGHRS, CDR2 YFSETQ. With V trimmed by 2 bases and J by 8 bases, 13 bases remained unmatched. The CDR3 DNA is TGCGCCAGCAGCTTCCTGACTAACGGGAGGCAAGATGAGCAGTTCTTC. Translation gives CASSFLTNGRQDEQFF.

This clonotype was counted at least ten times. V gene TRBV3-1 combines with J gene TRBJ1-6; D perhaps matches TRBD1 (5 bases). The V end lost 7 bases, the J end lost 7 bases, and 14 bases lay between the germline ends. This CDR3 contains 14 residues. From germline, CDR1 is LGHDT and CDR2 YNNKEL (reference sequence). CDR3 in amino acids: CASTSSDTNSPLHF. CDR3 nucleotides: TGTGCCAGCACCTCCTCGGACACCAATTCACCCCTCCACTTT.

The sample holds a few counts of this clonotype. The chain couples TRBV4-1 to TRBJ1-4, with TRBD1 matching 10 bases. J gave up 10 bases and V 2 bases, and 10 bases lay outside the gene matches. CDR3 length: 16 amino acids. CDR1 MGHRA and CDR2 YSYEKL come from the germline V gene. The CDR3 DNA reads as TGCGCCAGCAGCCAACCCGACAGGGGGCCCATGTTAAAACTGTTTTTT. As protein: CASSQPDRGPMLKLFF.

Note on this clonotype: Since the CDR3 does not end with the conserved phenylalanine or tryptophan, this likely comes from a read error. The chain carries TRBV5-1 and TRBJ2-1; D gene unclear. V was trimmed by 2 bases and J by 6 bases, leaving 12 bases between them. Germline CDR1 reads SGHRS; CDR2 reads YFSETQ. There are 14 residues in the CDR3. The CDR3 DNA reads TGCGCCAGCAGCTTAGGCTATTCCCTCAATGAGCAGTTCTCC. This codes for CASSLGYSLNEQFS.

There are many counts of this clonotype. This chain links TRBV10-3 with TRBJ2-5; 8 bases are a match to TRBD2. Unmatched junction bases numbered 6, after V lost 3 bases and J lost 6 bases. The CDR3 contains 14 residues. Germline-derived CDR1 and CDR2 are ENHRY and SYGVKD. The CDR3 is CAISDGRALKTQYF. The CDR3 nucleotides read TGTGCCATCAGTGACGGGAGGGCCCTGAAGACCCAGTACTTC.

This clonotype was recorded many times. J is TRBJ1-3 and V is TRBV18; no clear D. Germline values: CDR1 KGHSH, CDR2 LQKENI. V lost 3 bases to trimming and J lost 2 bases, with 8 bases between them. The CDR3 loop spans 14 amino acids. Here the CDR3 reads CASSPGVAGNTIYF. DNA of the CDR3: TGTGCCAGCTCACCGGGCGTAGCTGGAAACACCATATATTTT.

Ten or more counts support this clonotype. This chain links TRBV7-9 with TRBJ2-1; 10 positions agree with TRBD1. Germline V lookup: CDR1 SEHNR, CDR2 FQNEAQ (reference sequence). The V and J ends lost 5 bases and 6 bases, in that order; junction bases with no gene match: 4. There are 14 residues in the CDR3. Here the CDR3 DNA reads TGTGCCAGCAGCCGGGACAGGGGTCGCAATGAGCAGTTCTTC. Protein sequence: CASSRDRGRNEQFF.

The sample holds many counts of this clonotype. The chain combines TRBV12-3 or TRBV12-4 with TRBJ1-2; D is undetermined. V was shortened by 5 bases and J by 0 bases, with 13 bases between the two germline ends. This CDR3 is 15 amino acids long. The CDR3 nucleotides are TGTGCCAGCAGTCCGCGTTGGCGGGCTAACTATGGCTACACCTTC. This sequence encodes CASSPRWRANYGYTF.

This clonotype was seen a handful of times. This rearrangement joins TRBV19 to TRBJ2-7; 8 nucleotides agree with TRBD2. From germline, CDR1 is LNHDA and CDR2 SQIVND (reference sequence). The CDR3 is 16 amino acids. The V gene end was trimmed by 5 bases and the J gene end by 3 bases; junction bases not matched to a gene: 12. As DNA, the CDR3 is TGTGCCAGTAGTTTTTCGGGTGGGACTAGAATCTACGAGCAGTACTTC. Protein: CASSFSGGTRIYEQYF.

About this clonotype itself: At one of its ends the junction is not consistent with the germline gene, which may arise from a read error. The chain carries TRBV24-1 and TRBJ2-1; 8 bases are a match to TRBD2. This CDR3 has 16 residues. CDR1 KGHDR and CDR2 SFDVKD come from the germline V gene. The CDR3 here is CATSESGSPSYSEQFF. CDR3 nucleotide sequence: TGTGCCACCAGTGAGAGCGGGAGTCCTTCCTACAGTGAGCAGTTCTTC.

The sample holds many counts of this clonotype. The gene calls are TRBV6-1 and TRBJ1-2; D is unclear. V shed 3 bases and J shed 4 bases, with 9 bases lying between them. Germline CDR1 and CDR2: MNHNS and SASEGT. CDR3 length: 13 amino acids. The DNA for the CDR3 is TGTGCCAGCAGTGATAGTCGGGGCTATGGCTACACCTTC. Its translation is CASSDSRGYGYTF.

This clonotype was observed a few times. The chain recombines TRBV7-9 with TRBJ1-1; TRBD1 is a possible D gene (6 bases). The CDR3 is 13 amino acids. Trimming took off 5 bases at V and 4 bases at J, with 11 bases between the two ends. Per germline, CDR1 SEHNR and CDR2 FQNEAQ (reference sequence). The CDR3 DNA follows: TGTGCCAGCAGCACAGGGATTAGCACTGAAGCTTTCTTT. It encodes CASSTGISTEAFF.

This clonotype was detected many times. The gene calls are TRBV27 and TRBJ2-1; a possible D gene is TRBD1 (5 bases). V was shortened by 5 bases and J by 6 bases, with 14 bases between the two germline ends. The germline gives CDR1 MNHEY, CDR2 SMNVEV (reference sequence). This CDR3 region has 14 residues. The CDR3 DNA is TGTGCCAGCAGTCTTTCCGACAGATTCAATGAGCAGTTCTTC. Amino acids: CASSLSDRFNEQFF.

In this sample, this clonotype turned up many times. The chain couples TRBV11-2 to TRBJ2-1; 7 bases match TRBD2. CDR3 length: 13 amino acids. CDR1 and CDR2 from the germline V gene are SGHAT and FQNNGV. J was trimmed by 6 bases and V by 5 bases; bases with no gene match: 4. The CDR3 DNA sequence: TGTGCCAGCAGCAGGACTAGGGGCAATGAGCAGTTCTTC. Amino acid sequence: CASSRTRGNEQFF.

The rearrangement uses TRBV12-3 or TRBV12-4 and TRBJ2-1; TRBD2 agrees at 14 bases. The V segment lost 5 bases and the J segment 4 bases; nucleotides outside the gene matches: 7. This CDR3 has 17 residues. The CDR3 nucleotides read TGTGCCAGCAGTGACGGGACTAGCGGGAGTTTATACAATGAGCAGTTCTTC. It translates to CASSDGTSGSLYNEQFF.

This clonotype was seen once. V is TRBV9 and J is TRBJ2-7; D is possibly TRBD1 (6 bases). With 0 bases removed from V and 2 bases from J, the gap between germline ends came to 9 bases. CDR3 length: 14 amino acids. Germline CDR1 and CDR2: SGDLS and YYNGEE. The CDR3 loop reads CASSVDWGPYEQYF. CDR3 nucleotides: TGTGCCAGCAGCGTAGATTGGGGGCCCTACGAGCAGTACTTC.

This clonotype was counted many times. The chain carries TRBV5-1 and TRBJ1-4, with 8 bases matching TRBD1. Germline CDR1 reads SGHRS; CDR2 reads YFSETQ. The CDR3 length is 16 residues. The V and J ends lost 4 bases and 4 bases, in that order; junction bases with no gene match: 9. The CDR3 sequence: CASSTGTGGGNEKLFF. The CDR3 DNA follows: TGCGCCAGCAGCACCGGGACAGGCGGCGGTAATGAAAAACTGTTTTTT.

This clonotype was counted only a few times. J is TRBJ2-3 and V is TRBV5-6, with D unclear. Trimming left V 2 bases short and J 6 bases short, with 13 bases between. From germline, CDR1 is SGHDT and CDR2 YYEEEE. This CDR3 region has 14 residues. CDR3 protein: CASSLYTFWDTQYF. DNA for the CDR3: TGTGCCAGCAGCTTATACACCTTTTGGGATACGCAGTATTTT.

This clonotype was detected a few times. This chain connects TRBV28 to TRBJ2-2; 12 bases fit TRBD1. The CDR3 runs 18 residues. Looked up from germline, CDR1 is MDHEN and CDR2 is SYDVKM. The trim removed 5 bases at V and 4 bases at J, leaving 11 bases unmatched. CDR3 coding DNA: TGTGCCAGCAGTACCCAAGCCGGGACAGGGGGCATCACCGGGGAGCTGTTTTTT. Protein product: CASSTQAGTGGITGELFF.